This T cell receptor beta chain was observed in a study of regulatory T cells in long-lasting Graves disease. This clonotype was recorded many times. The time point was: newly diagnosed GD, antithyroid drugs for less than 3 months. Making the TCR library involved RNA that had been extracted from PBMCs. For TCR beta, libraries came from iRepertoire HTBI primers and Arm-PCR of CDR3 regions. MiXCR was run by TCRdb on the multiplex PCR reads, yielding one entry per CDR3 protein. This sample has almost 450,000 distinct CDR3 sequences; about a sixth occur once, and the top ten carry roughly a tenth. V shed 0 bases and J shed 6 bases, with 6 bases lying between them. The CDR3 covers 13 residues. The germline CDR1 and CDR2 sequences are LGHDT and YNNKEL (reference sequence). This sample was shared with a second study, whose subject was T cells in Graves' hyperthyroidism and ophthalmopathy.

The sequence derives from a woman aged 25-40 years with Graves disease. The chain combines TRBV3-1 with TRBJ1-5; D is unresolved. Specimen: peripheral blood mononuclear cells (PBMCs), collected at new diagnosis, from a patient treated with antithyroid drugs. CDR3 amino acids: CASSQDQLQPQHF. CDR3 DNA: TGTGCCAGCAGCCAAGATCAACTTCAGCCCCAGCATTTT.